This record covers a single TCR beta chain. The CDR3 consists of 19 residues. From germline, CDR1 is LGHDT and CDR2 YNNKEL (reference sequence). The V end was cut by 3 bases, the J end by 11 bases, with 34 bases between. This sample is part of a study of blood T cells in healthy people across ages. A second PCR of 7 to 11 cycles used a sample-barcoded 5' primer and a J-beta primer mix. TCRdb re-analysed the 5' RACE reads in MiXCR, keeping a single row per CDR3 protein. The sample includes about 1.4 million distinct CDR3 sequences, 45% to 70% of them seen just once. This TCR was sampled from a man younger than 35 in good health. Sequencing was done on a sample of blood. The J gene is TRBJ2-5, the V gene TRBV3-1; TRBD1 or TRBD2 may be the D gene (11 bases each). Here the CDR3 reads CASSHRDRGVLAGANEQYF. DNA of the CDR3: TGTGCCAGCAGCCACAGGGACAGGGGGGTACTAGCGGGGGCCAATGAGCAGTACTTC.